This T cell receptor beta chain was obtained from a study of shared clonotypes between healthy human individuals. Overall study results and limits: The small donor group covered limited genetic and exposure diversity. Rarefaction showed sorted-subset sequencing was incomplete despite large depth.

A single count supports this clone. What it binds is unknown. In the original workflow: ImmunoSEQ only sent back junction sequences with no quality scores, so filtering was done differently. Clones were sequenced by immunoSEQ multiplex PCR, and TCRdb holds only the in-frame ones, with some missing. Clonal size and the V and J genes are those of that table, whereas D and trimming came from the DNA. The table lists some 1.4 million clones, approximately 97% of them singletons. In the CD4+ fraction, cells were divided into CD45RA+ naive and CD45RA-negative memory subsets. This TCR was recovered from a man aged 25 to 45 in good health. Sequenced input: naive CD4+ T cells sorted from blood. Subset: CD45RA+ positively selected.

CDR3 amino acids: CASSGGTSAKGEQYF. Here the CDR3 DNA reads TGTGCCAGCAGTGGGGGGACTAGCGCTAAGGGGGAGCAGTACTTC. The chain links TRBV25-1 to TRBJ2-7, with 10 bases fitting TRBD2. The trim removed 4 bases at V and 7 bases at J, leaving 10 bases unmatched. Germline loops: CDR1 MGHDK, CDR2 SYGVNS. CDR3 length equals 15 residues.